The 19 T cell receptor beta chains below all came from one sample that was sequenced in a study of T-cell reconstitution after alpha-beta-depleted transplantation in children. Unique molecular identifiers were used to barcode this TCRbeta library. Each CDR3 protein gets one entry after TCRdb re-called the PCR reads with MiXCR. The repertoire includes 670,000 or so distinct CDR3 sequences, approximately 14% of them detected once, and about 0.77% sits in the top ten. The source was PBMCs, collected before TCRalphabeta/CD19-depleted stem cell transplant. These receptors all come from a girl aged 2 to 9 with congenital amegakaryocytic thrombocytopenia, due to receive a stem cell transplant.

This clonotype was counted between two and nine times. The chain links TRBV12-3 or TRBV12-4 to TRBJ2-7; 10 bases fit TRBD1. After removal of 3 bases from V and 0 bases from J, the junction contained 5 bases not matched to a gene. The CDR3 consists of 16 residues. The CDR3: CASSLGQGTYSYEQYF. The DNA for the CDR3 is TGTGCCAGCAGTTTGGGACAGGGGACGTACTCCTACGAGCAGTACTTC.

This clonotype was seen repeatedly, ten times or more. The chain joins TRBV12-3 or TRBV12-4 to TRBJ2-5; D may be TRBD2 (5 bases). This CDR3 comprises 14 residues. Trimming shortened V by 2 bases and J by 4 bases, and 11 bases separated the two germline ends. Here the CDR3 DNA reads TGTGCCAGCAGTTTAACTCTAGCCGGAGAGACCCAGTACTTC. It encodes CASSLTLAGETQYF.

This clonotype was found many times. The chain carries TRBV20-1 and TRBJ2-1; 7 bases align to TRBD2. Germline-derived CDR1 and CDR2 are DFQATT and SNEGSKA (reference sequence). The J segment lost 2 bases and the V segment lost 5 bases, leaving 3 bases of the junction unmatched. The CDR3 contains 13 residues. CDR3 coding DNA: TGCAGTGCTCAGCTAGCGGCCTACAATGAGCAGTTCTTC. Protein: CSAQLAAYNEQFF.

Details on this clonotype: A much larger clone is a single base away; this may be a read error. The chain uses TRBV5-1 and TRBJ2-2; D is perhaps TRBD2 (6 bases). Per the germline V gene, CDR1 is SGHRS and CDR2 is YFSETQ. Trimming pared 4 bases from V and 4 bases from J, leaving 14 bases between. The CDR3 loop spans 15 amino acids. CDR3 nucleotides: TGCGCCAGCAGCACCGGGACTGAGAGCACCGGGGAGCTGTTTTTT. Translated: CASSTGTESTGELFF. The full variable domain, in which reference TRBV5-1 and TRBJ2-2 provide the parts outside the CDR3, is KAGVTQTPRYLIKTRGQQVTLSCSPISGHRSVSWYQQTPGQGLQFLFEYFSETQRNKGNFPGRFSGRQFSNSRSEMNVSTLELGDSALYLCASSTGTESTGELFFGEGSRLTVL.

The V gene is TRBV20-1, the J gene TRBJ2-5; 10 nucleotides agree with TRBD2. Trimming removed 6 bases from V and 5 bases from J; junction bases left unmatched: 9. The length of the CDR3 is 14 residues. Germline V gives CDR1 DFQATT, CDR2 SNEGSKA (reference sequence). CDR3 in amino acids: CSASTGTSAETQYF. CDR3 coding DNA: TGCAGTGCCAGTACCGGGACTAGCGCGGAGACCCAGTACTTC.

The chain recombines TRBV30 with TRBJ2-1; 7 bases line up with TRBD2. The germline V gene has CDR1 GTSNPN and CDR2 SVGIG (reference sequence). The junction had 0 bases not matched to a gene; V was cut back by 0 bases and J by 10 bases. The CDR3 is made up of 11 amino acids. This CDR3 is CAWSVLAEQFF. CDR3 sequence (DNA): TGTGCCTGGAGTGTACTAGCGGAGCAGTTCTTC.

This clonotype was detected ten times or more. The chain couples TRBV20-1 to TRBJ2-3, with D maybe TRBD2 (7 bases). Germline V CDR1 and CDR2: DFQATT, SNEGSKA (reference sequence). Trimming stripped 5 bases from V and 2 bases from J, with 17 bases between. This CDR3 spans 15 amino acids. CDR3 in amino acids: CSAPNWAGATDTQYF. Here the CDR3 DNA reads TGCAGTGCTCCCAACTGGGCGGGGGCCACAGATACGCAGTATTTT.

This clonotype has ten or more counts. The chain is built from TRBV12-3 or TRBV12-4 and TRBJ2-1; D perhaps matches TRBD2 (6 bases). This CDR3 is 13 amino acids long. Deletions cut 6 bases from V and 7 bases from J, with 13 bases between. The CDR3 reads CASRTSTSNEQFF. The CDR3 DNA sequence: TGTGCCAGCAGGACCTCGACTAGTAATGAGCAGTTCTTC.

This clonotype occurred a few times. The chain uses TRBV5-1 and TRBJ2-5; 9 nucleotides match TRBD2. The CDR3 has 16 amino acids. J gave up 4 bases and V 0 bases, and 7 bases lay outside the gene matches. Looked up from germline, CDR1 is SGHRS and CDR2 is YFSETQ. CDR3 coding DNA: TGCGCCAGCAGCTTGGCTTCGCGGGAGGGAGGAGAGACCCAGTACTTC. Its translation is CASSLASREGGETQYF.

In regard to this clonotype: A single base separates this from a much larger clone, so it may be a read error. The V gene is TRBV7-3, the J gene TRBJ1-2; D remains ambiguous. V lost 3 bases, J lost 9 bases, and 14 bases lay in between. CDR3 length: 13 residues. Germline V gene lookup returns CDR1 SGHTA and CDR2 FQGTGA. The DNA for the CDR3 is TGTGCCAGCAGCTTCTTCATGGGTTATAGCTACACCTTC. This sequence encodes CASSFFMGYSYTF.

The chain links TRBV28 to TRBJ2-6; weak D call: TRBD1 (5 bases). The CDR3 contains 14 residues. V shed 5 bases and J shed 3 bases, with 8 bases lying between them. Germline CDR1 and CDR2: MDHEN and SYDVKM. The CDR3 loop is CASSGAFGANVLTF. The DNA for the CDR3 is TGTGCCAGCAGTGGGGCTTTTGGGGCCAACGTCCTGACTTTC. The full variable domain, completed using reference TRBV28 and TRBJ2-6, is DVKVTQSSRYLVKRTGEKVFLECVQDMDHENMFWYRQDPGLGLRLIYFSYDVKMKEKGDIPEGYSVSREKKERFSLILESASTNQTSMYLCASSGAFGANVLTFGAGSRLTVL.

A few counts support this clonotype. The gene calls are TRBV9 and TRBJ2-7; 8 bases match TRBD1. The CDR3 spans 17 residues. The germline CDR1 and CDR2 sequences are SGDLS and YYNGEE. The V gene end was trimmed by 4 bases and the J gene end by 6 bases; junction bases not matched to a gene: 18. CDR3 DNA sequence: TGTGCCAGCAGCCCCCCCTCCCCGGACAGGGCACATTTCGAGCAGTACTTC. Translated, it gives CASSPPSPDRAHFEQYF.

The chain carries TRBV5-1 and TRBJ2-5; 7 nucleotides line up with TRBD1. The J segment lost 5 bases and the V segment lost 2 bases, leaving 9 bases of the junction unmatched. CDR1 is SGHRS and CDR2 is YFSETQ in the germline V gene. The CDR3 contains 15 residues. The CDR3 region is CASSFRGSYLETQYF. The CDR3 DNA reads as TGCGCCAGCAGCTTCAGGGGGTCATACTTGGAGACCCAGTACTTC.

This clonotype was found many times. The genes are TRBV3-1 and TRBJ1-5, with D perhaps TRBD1 (5 bases). CDR3 length: 15 residues. V dropped 1 base and J dropped 7 bases, with 14 bases sitting between them. Per the germline V gene, CDR1 is LGHDT and CDR2 is YNNKEL (reference sequence). The DNA of the CDR3 is TGTGCCAGCAGCCAAGTTACGGGGGTCGGACAGCCCCAGCATTTT. It codes for CASSQVTGVGQPQHF.

This clonotype occurred many times. The chain employs TRBV12-3 or TRBV12-4 and TRBJ1-2; a weak D match, TRBD1 (6 bases). This CDR3 has 12 amino acids. V was shortened by 4 bases and J by 5 bases, with 8 bases between the two germline ends. CDR3 sequence (DNA): TGTGCCAGCAGTTCCGGGACATATGGCTACACCTTC. Protein sequence: CASSSGTYGYTF.

Notes on this clonotype: A read error is the likely source, as a far larger clone sits one nucleotide away. The chain carries TRBV7-9 and TRBJ2-2; no definite D call. The CDR3 is 12 amino acids. CDR1 SEHNR and CDR2 FQNEAQ come from the germline V gene (reference sequence). CDR3 bases: TGTCCCAGCAGCTTAGGCGGCGGGGAGCTGTTTTTT. Translated, it gives CPSSLGGGELFF.

This clonotype was found many times. Sequence at one end of the junction differs from germline and may be a read error. The chain has TRBV29-1 and TRBJ2-1; 10 bases map to TRBD2. Germline lookup yields CDR1 SQVTM and CDR2 ANQGSEA. The CDR3 is 14 amino acids. The CDR3 loop reads CSVEGLAAHNEQFF. The CDR3 region has the DNA TGCAGCGTAGAAGGACTAGCGGCCCACAATGAGCAGTTCTTC.

The table lists this clonotype with many counts. The chain joins TRBV10-3 to TRBJ2-1, with 9 bases aligning to TRBD2. CDR3 length: 13 residues. Germline-derived CDR1 and CDR2 are ENHRY and SYGVKD. J was trimmed by 6 bases and V by 10 bases; bases with no gene match: 7. Here the CDR3 reads CATRTSVTNEQFF. CDR3 coding DNA: TGTGCCACCCGGACTAGCGTTACCAATGAGCAGTTCTTC.

This chain links TRBV2 with TRBJ2-2; D is possibly TRBD2 (6 bases). Germline CDR1 and CDR2: SNHLY and FYNNEI. There are 14 residues in the CDR3. Trimming shortened V by 8 bases and J by 5 bases, and 15 bases separated the two germline ends. CDR3 sequence: CASDGGIETGELFF. The CDR3 nucleotides read TGTGCCAGCGACGGAGGGATTGAGACCGGGGAGCTGTTTTTT.